This T cell receptor (beta chain) was sequenced for a study of shared clonotypes between healthy human individuals (dated by TCRdb to about 2020). In terms of the full investigation: The cohort comprised a couple of women and a few men aged 18 to 49 years. For each donor, CD4 naive and CD4 memory were each run on three plates, CD8 naive on two plates, and CD8 memory on one plate. To estimate repertoire size and how much clonotype sharing occurs between individuals, the study deeply sequenced the blood TCR repertoires of five healthy adults. Libraries were prepared and TCR repertoires were sequenced by different laboratories using diverse techniques, in order to increase sequencing depth and limit assay-specific biases. Between about 0.9 and 9 billion PBMCs per donor were obtained by leukapheresis.

Healthy HIV-negative adults with no recently reported acute infections or vaccinations were included as donors. Only Caucasian adults living in Nashville, Tennessee, USA were represented among the donors. CD4+ T cells were enriched through magnetic negative selection, after which naive cells were positively selected on CD45RA and the remaining negative fraction served as the memory subset. After blood collection by leukapheresis, PBMCs were isolated using Ficoll-Histopaque density gradient centrifugation and then cryopreserved in the vapor phase of liquid nitrogen. Analytical flow cytometry was used to check the purity and quantity of each magnetically sorted T cell population. Genomic DNA was isolated from each sorted fraction and quantified by UV absorbance on a Nanodrop 2000c. TCR CDR3 regions were amplified from genomic DNA by multiplex PCR using the deep immunoSEQ assay. Genomic DNA extracted from each cell subset was distributed evenly over all wells of several immunoSEQ 96-well plates, and each plate served as one replicate. For sorted subsets, each replicate PCR was loaded with about 0.2 ug genomic DNA, equivalent to 30,000 or so T cell genomes. Purified libraries were measured with a Qubit 3.0 fluorometer, size-checked on a Bioanalyzer 2100, and measured again with the KAPA Library Quantification kit. Every immunoSEQ 96-well plate was sequenced on a separate single-read 150-cycle Illumina NextSeq 550 flow cell. Per the original workflow: Because only junctional sequences without quality scores were contained in the immunoSEQ output, filtering matching that applied to full-length reads could not be performed. To assign V/J genes and CDR3, sequences were annotated against IMGT germline references using PyIR, a Python wrapper for IgBLAST v1.9. Reads were filtered out if the reads had weak V/J assignments (E-value above 1e-6), no CDR3, stop codons, out-of-frame junctions, or ambiguous translated residues. A V3J clonotype was defined by an identical inferred V gene, J gene, and CDR3 amino acid sequence. Percentage overlap between repertoires was calculated by dividing the number of shared unique clonotypes by the size of the smaller repertoire. Three approaches were used to assess repertoire richness: RTK rarefaction, the Chao1 estimator, and Recon v2.1 estimates of unobserved clonotypes. Generation probabilities for all TCRbeta clonotypes obtained by the gDNA method from several donors were computed using OLGA. TCRdb mirrors the immuneACCESS table, restricted to in-frame sequences. Some clones are absent from its copies; in checked studies, under half trace to an unresolved V gene, and the reason for the others is unknown. Clonal size and the V and J genes are those of that table, whereas D and trimming came from the DNA. The sample data list 850,000 to 1,100,000 clones, and roughly 80% of these were observed just once. The ten largest clones take up 0.89% of the sample.

There are many counts of this clone. This clone's antigen is unknown. No much larger clonotype is one base removed from it; base qualities were not supplied. Other DNA sequences from this sample encode an identical CDR3 as well. Study-wide findings and limitations: Estimated clonotype richness was generally larger for naive than for memory subsets. Pairwise subsampling led to the expectation that sequencing depth would affect the degree of clonotype sharing among donors. Only blood was sampled, and tissue TCR repertoires likely differ from those in blood. Higher generation probabilities were observed for clonotypes shared by all four sorted-subset donors than for non-shared clonotypes. Approximately 5% of naive CD4, 3.5% of naive CD8, approximately 2.2% of memory CD4, and around 0.42% of memory CD8 clonotypes were shared across several donors. Because the study included only a small number of donors, the genetic and exposure-history diversity represented was limited. Rarefaction of sorted-subset datasets indicated incomplete sequencing despite the large sequencing depth.

The germline V gene sets CDR1 to SNHLY and CDR2 to FYNNEI. The CDR3 goes from the cysteine to the phenylalanine over 12 residues. Only CDR3 DNA is held: 36 bases, read in frame from base 1. V loses 7 bases, J loses 8 bases, and the germline ends lie 11 bases apart. The clonotype originates from a man between 18 and 35 years old in good health. Some clones in this sample may be carry-over from other donors' samples. Recombination connected TRBV2 to TRBJ1-4; the D region possibly corresponds to TRBD1 (6 bases align). The sequencing input was memory CD4+ T cells from PBMCs. Sample cell subset or site, as interpreted from the label and publication: CD45RA-negative fraction. The nucleotides are TGTGCCAGCATCTCAACAGGGGAAAAACTGTTTTTT. The encoded protein is CASISTGEKLFF. The full variable domain, with segments outside the CDR3 supplied by the reference TRBV2 and TRBJ1-4 proteins, appears as EPEVTQTPSHQVTQMGQEVILRCVPISNHLYFYWYRQILGQKVEFLVSFYNNEISEKSEIFDDQFSVERPDGSNFTLKIRSTKLEDSAMYFCASISTGEKLFFGSGTQLSVL.